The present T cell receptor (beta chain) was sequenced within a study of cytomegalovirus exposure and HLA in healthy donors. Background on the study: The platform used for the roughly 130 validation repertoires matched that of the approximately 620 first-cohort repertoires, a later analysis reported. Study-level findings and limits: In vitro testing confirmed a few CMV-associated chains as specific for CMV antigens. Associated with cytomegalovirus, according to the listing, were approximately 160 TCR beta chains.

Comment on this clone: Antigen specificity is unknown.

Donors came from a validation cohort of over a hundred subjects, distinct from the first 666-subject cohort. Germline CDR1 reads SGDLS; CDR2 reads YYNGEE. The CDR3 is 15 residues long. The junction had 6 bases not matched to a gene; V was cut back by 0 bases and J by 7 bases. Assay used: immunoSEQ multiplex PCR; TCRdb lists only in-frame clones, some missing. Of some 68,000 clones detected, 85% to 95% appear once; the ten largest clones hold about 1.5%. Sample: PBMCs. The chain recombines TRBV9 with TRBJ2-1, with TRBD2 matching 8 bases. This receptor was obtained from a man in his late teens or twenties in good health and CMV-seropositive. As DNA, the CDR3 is TGTGCCAGCAGCGTAGCGGGAGGGCCAAGAAATGAGCAGTTCTTC. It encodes CASSVAGGPRNEQFF. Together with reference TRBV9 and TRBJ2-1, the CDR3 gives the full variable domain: DSGVTQTPKHLITATGQRVTLRCSPRSGDLSVYWYQQSLDQGLQFLIQYYNGEERAKGNILERFSAQQFPDLHSELNLSSLELGDSALYFCASSVAGGPRNEQFFGPGTRLTVL.